Following are 29 T cell receptor beta chains from one sample sequenced in a study of blood T cells in healthy people across ages. A second about 6 to 12 cycle PCR used barcoded and J-beta primers. TCRdb analysed the 5' RACE reads with MiXCR anew, one entry per CDR3 protein. The data show under 2 million distinct CDR3 sequences, roughly a third seen once. The specimen sequenced was blood. All receptors derive from a woman aged 30 to 39 in good health.

There are a few counts of this clonotype. The chain is built from TRBV6-1 and TRBJ1-2, with TRBD1 as a possible D gene (5 bases). V was trimmed by 6 bases and J by 6 bases, leaving 17 bases between them. The CDR3 sequence is 14 residues long. Germline V gives CDR1 MNHNS, CDR2 SASEGT. CDR3 bases: TGTGCCAGCAGCGACGGTGCCCAAGGGGATGGCTACACCTTC. Protein sequence: CASSDGAQGDGYTF.

In its sample, this clonotype was seen a few times. The genes are TRBV20-1 and TRBJ2-5; 10 bases line up with TRBD1. CDR1 is DFQATT, CDR2 SNEGSKA, per germline (reference sequence). CDR3 length: 16 residues. V shed 1 base, J shed 11 bases, and the junction held 16 bases outside the gene matches. The CDR3 DNA reads as TGCAGTGCTAGAGCAGTCGGGACAGGGGATTTGTGGAAGCAGTACTTC. Its protein product is CSARAVGTGDLWKQYF.

The genes are TRBV27 and TRBJ2-5, with D hard to call. The ends were cut back, 9 bases at V and 5 bases at J, with 22 bases in the middle. The germline CDR1 and CDR2 sequences are MNHEY and SMNVEV (reference sequence). The CDR3 covers 15 residues. In nucleotides, the CDR3 is TGTGCCAGTATGGATAGCACAACCAGTGTGGAGACCCAGTACTTC. Translated, it gives CASMDSTTSVETQYF.

This clonotype appeared a single time. V is TRBV4-1 and J is TRBJ1-5, with D perhaps matching TRBD1 (5 bases). The length of the CDR3 is 16 residues. Between the trimmed V and J ends, which lost 0 bases and 0 bases, there was a span of 9 bases. Germline V gene lookup returns CDR1 MGHRA and CDR2 YSYEKL. CDR3 sequence: CASSQERGSSNQPQHF. The DNA for the CDR3 is TGCGCCAGCAGCCAAGAGAGGGGTTCTAGCAATCAGCCCCAGCATTTT.

The rearrangement joins TRBV3-1 to TRBJ2-3; 9 bases agree with TRBD2. Losses at the gene ends were 4 bases for V and 5 bases for J; bases not matched to a gene: 7. Looked up from germline, CDR1 is LGHDT and CDR2 is YNNKEL (reference sequence). This CDR3 is 15 amino acids long. CDR3 protein: CASSRRGGLGDTQYF. In nucleotides, the CDR3 is TGTGCCAGCAGCCGGCGGGGGGGCCTTGGAGATACGCAGTATTTT.

The J gene is TRBJ2-7, the V gene TRBV3-1; perhaps TRBD2 as D (6 bases). V was clipped by 4 bases and J by 7 bases, with 14 bases between them. Germline-derived CDR1 and CDR2 are LGHDT and YNNKEL (reference sequence). The CDR3 totals 13 residues. The CDR3 is CASSLILAEEQYF. The CDR3, as DNA: TGTGCCAGCAGCCTCATACTAGCTGAAGAGCAGTACTTC.

This clonotype was picked up a small number of times. The J gene is TRBJ2-7, the V gene TRBV20-1; the D call may be TRBD1 or TRBD2 (6 bases each). Germline assignment: CDR1 DFQATT and CDR2 SNEGSKA (reference sequence). The V end was cut by 1 base, the J end by 5 bases, with 21 bases between. The CDR3 length is 16 residues. The CDR3 spells CSARGMTFSGANEQYF. The CDR3 bases are TGCAGTGCTAGAGGGATGACGTTCTCGGGGGCCAACGAGCAGTACTTC.

A word on this clonotype: The germline gene is not matched at one end of the junction; a read error may be the cause. The chain has TRBV20-1 and TRBJ2-3, with 7 bases matching TRBD2. There are 13 residues in the CDR3. The germline gives CDR1 DFQATT, CDR2 SNEGSKA (reference sequence). DNA for the CDR3: TGCAGTGCGTCGGTAGCGGGCACAGGTACGCAGTATTTT. Amino acid sequence: CSASVAGTGTQYF.

The chain uses TRBV6-1 and TRBJ1-2; D unresolved. The CDR3 runs to 14 residues. V shed 7 bases and J shed 3 bases, with 15 bases lying between them. CDR1 MNHNS and CDR2 SASEGT come from the germline V gene. CDR3 in DNA: TGTGCCAGCACACCGACTCAGAACTACTATGGCTACACCTTC. It codes for CASTPTQNYYGYTF.

This clonotype was detected ten times or more. The chain joins TRBV29-1 to TRBJ2-7, with 8 bases that match TRBD2. Trimming took 4 bases from V and 7 from J; bases not matched to a gene: 18. Germline CDR1 SQVTM, CDR2 ANQGSEA. The CDR3 consists of 16 residues. CDR3 sequence reads: CSVAPAPTSVPQEQYF. The CDR3 nucleotides are TGCAGCGTTGCTCCCGCTCCGACTAGCGTTCCCCAGGAGCAGTACTTC.

The genes are TRBV7-9 and TRBJ2-1; tentative D call: TRBD2 (5 bases). Between the trimmed V and J ends, which lost 4 bases and 8 bases, there was a span of 12 bases. This CDR3 spans 13 amino acids. Germline-derived CDR1 and CDR2 are SEHNR and FQNEAQ (reference sequence). In DNA, the CDR3 is TGTGCCAGCAGCTCGGGGTTCCGGGATGAGCAGTTCTTC. Translated: CASSSGFRDEQFF.

This clonotype was detected only a few times. The chain uses TRBV5-1 and TRBJ2-5; 14 bases fit TRBD2. Trimming at V came to 0 bases and at J to 5 bases, leaving 6 bases not matched to a gene. The germline V gene has CDR1 SGHRS and CDR2 YFSETQ. This CDR3 comprises 17 residues. CDR3 sequence (DNA): TGCGCCAGCAGCTTGGTGCCAGGGACTAGCGGGAGCGAGACCCAGTACTTC. Translation gives CASSLVPGTSGSETQYF. The full variable domain, its missing parts supplied by reference TRBV5-1 and TRBJ2-5, is KAGVTQTPRYLIKTRGQQVTLSCSPISGHRSVSWYQQTPGQGLQFLFEYFSETQRNKGNFPGRFSGRQFSNSRSEMNVSTLELGDSALYLCASSLVPGTSGSETQYFGPGTRLLVL.

This clonotype was picked up a small number of times. The chain combines TRBV15 with TRBJ1-2, with D unresolved. CDR3 length: 17 residues. Trimming took off 5 bases at V and 4 bases at J, with 23 bases between the two ends. Germline CDR1 reads LNHNV; CDR2 reads YYDKDF (reference sequence). The CDR3: CATSGRRGSRGGYGYTF. Written as DNA, the CDR3 is TGTGCCACCAGCGGGAGGCGGGGATCCCGTGGAGGCTATGGCTACACCTTC.

The J gene is TRBJ1-2, the V gene TRBV6-4; D is perhaps TRBD1 (5 bases). This CDR3 contains 12 residues. Trimming pared 4 bases from V and 8 bases from J, leaving 11 bases between. Germline CDR1 MRHNA, CDR2 SNTAGT. As DNA, the CDR3 is TGTGCCAGCAGTGCCTCCGGGACGGGCTACACCTTC. It codes for CASSASGTGYTF.

This clonotype was counted a few times. CDR3: CASSYSLIDEQFF. CDR3 sequence (DNA): TGTGCCAGCAGTTACTCCCTAATCGATGAGCAGTTCTTC. The rearrangement uses TRBV6-5 and TRBJ2-1; no clear D gene. The germline gives CDR1 MNHEY, CDR2 SVGAGI. V was cut by 0 bases and J by 8 bases, with 8 bases left in between. The CDR3 extends over 13 amino acids.

Turning to this clonotype: Mismatch with germline at one junction end may stem from a read error. The J gene is TRBJ1-5, the V gene TRBV12-3 or TRBV12-4; D is uncertain. The CDR3 runs 14 residues. CDR3 sequence reads: CASSLEAENRPQHF. DNA for the CDR3: TGTGCCAGCAGTTTAGAAGCGGAAAATCGGCCCCAGCATTTT.

CDR3 nucleotides: TGCGCCAGCAGCTTGGGGTACGGGTCCAAAAACATTCAGTACTTC. Amino acids: CASSLGYGSKNIQYF. This sequence joins TRBV5-1 and TRBJ2-4; D call uncertain. Germline assignment: CDR1 SGHRS and CDR2 YFSETQ. The V end was cut by 0 bases, the J end by 2 bases, with 9 bases between. The CDR3 runs to 15 residues.

This clonotype was seen a few times. This chain connects TRBV20-1 to TRBJ1-4; TRBD1 matches 10 bases. The CDR3 runs to 15 residues. J gave up 7 bases and V 4 bases, and 9 bases lay outside the gene matches. Germline values: CDR1 DFQATT, CDR2 SNEGSKA (reference sequence). CDR3 sequence: CSAKSGTGVGEKLFF. For the CDR3, the DNA is TGCAGTGCTAAATCCGGGACAGGGGTCGGTGAAAAACTGTTTTTT.

The count of this clonotype is one. This chain links TRBV9 with TRBJ2-1, with a weak D call TRBD1 (5 bases). V dropped 0 bases and J dropped 4 bases, with 14 bases sitting between them. The CDR3 length is 16 residues. Germline assignment: CDR1 SGDLS and CDR2 YYNGEE. Written as DNA, the CDR3 is TGTGCCAGCAGCGTAGACCCCACAGGAGAGTACAATGAGCAGTTCTTC. Amino acid sequence: CASSVDPTGEYNEQFF.

This clonotype was seen more than once but under ten times. The chain combines TRBV6-1 with TRBJ2-5; D is uncertain. V lost 2 bases and J lost 0, with 7 bases in between. Germline CDR1 MNHNS, CDR2 SASEGT. The CDR3 consists of 14 residues. The CDR3 is CASSEFRYQETQYF. The CDR3 nucleotides read TGTGCCAGCAGTGAATTCCGCTACCAAGAGACCCAGTACTTC.

The chain carries TRBV27 and TRBJ2-6; possibly TRBD2 for D (7 bases). Trimming removed 8 bases at V and 3 bases at J, with 14 bases between. The CDR3 length is 15 residues. The V gene's germline CDR1 is MNHEY and CDR2 SMNVEV (reference sequence). The CDR3 DNA sequence: TGTGCCAGCGGGGCCGGGGGGCGTGGGGCCAACGTCCTGACTTTC. This codes for CASGAGGRGANVLTF.

This clonotype has only a few counts. The V call is TRBV6-1, the J call TRBJ1-2; no firm D call. CDR3 size: 11 residues. Per germline, CDR1 MNHNS and CDR2 SASEGT. V lost 7 bases to trimming and J lost 1 base, with 4 bases between them. The DNA of the CDR3 is TGTGCCAGCAACAATAACTATGGCTACACCTTC. It translates to CASNNNYGYTF.

This chain uses TRBV29-1 with TRBJ1-1, with D possibly TRBD1 on 5 matching bases. There are 14 residues in the CDR3. Looked up from germline, CDR1 is SQVTM and CDR2 is ANQGSEA. The V end was cut by 6 bases, the J end by 5 bases, with 19 bases between. CDR3 amino acids: CSVGPLDRPTEAFF. The CDR3 DNA follows: TGCAGCGTGGGCCCCCTAGACAGACCGACTGAAGCTTTCTTT.

This clonotype showed up many times. The chain uses TRBV7-9 and TRBJ2-4, with D tentatively TRBD1 (5 bases). The CDR3 is 15 residues long. The germline V gene has CDR1 SEHNR and CDR2 FQNEAQ (reference sequence). The V gene lost 1 base and the J gene lost 0 bases, with 7 bases spanning the gap. Here the CDR3 reads CASSLEGLAKNIQYF. The CDR3 DNA reads TGTGCCAGCAGCTTAGAGGGGCTAGCCAAAAACATTCAGTACTTC.

This chain connects TRBV3-1 to TRBJ2-7; the match to TRBD2 covers 12 bases. Germline V gene sequence: CDR1 LGHDT, CDR2 YNNKEL (reference sequence). The CDR3 is made up of 15 amino acids. After removal of 4 bases from V and 4 bases from J, the junction contained 5 bases not matched to a gene. Written as DNA, the CDR3 is TGTGCCAGCAGCCGAAGGACTAGCGGGAAGTACGAGCAGTACTTC. Protein sequence: CASSRRTSGKYEQYF.

This clonotype showed up just once. The V call is TRBV20-1, the J call TRBJ2-1; 8 bases map to TRBD2. This CDR3 is built from 15 residues. Germline V CDR1 and CDR2: DFQATT, SNEGSKA (reference sequence). The junction had 8 bases not matched to a gene; V was cut back by 0 bases and J by 7 bases. The CDR3 DNA sequence: TGCAGTGCTAGAGATCCAGCGGGAGTAAGTAATGAGCAGTTCTTC. This translates into CSARDPAGVSNEQFF.

The chain couples TRBV7-6 to TRBJ2-1; no clear D gene. CDR3 length equals 15 residues. Germline CDR1 SGHVS, CDR2 FNYEAQ. Trimming stripped 3 bases from V and 4 bases from J, with 13 bases between. The CDR3 DNA reads as TGTGCCAGCAGCTTCAGCCCCCTCGGGTACAATGAGCAGTTCTTC. This gives the protein CASSFSPLGYNEQFF. Full variable domain (missing parts from reference TRBV7-6 and TRBJ2-1): GAGVSQSPRYKVTKRGQDVALRCDPISGHVSLYWYRQALGQGPEFLTYFNYEAQQDKSGLPNDRFSAERPEGSISTLTIQRTEQRDSAMYRCASSFSPLGYNEQFFGPGTRLTVL.

The rearrangement uses TRBV7-2 and TRBJ2-5; the D is unclear. The CDR3 length is 13 residues. Germline loops: CDR1 SGHTA, CDR2 FQGNSA. Trimming shortened V by 0 bases and J by 5 bases, and 7 bases separated the two germline ends. The CDR3 sequence: CASSLAIRETQYF. The CDR3 DNA sequence: TGTGCCAGCAGCTTAGCAATCCGTGAGACCCAGTACTTC.

The J gene is TRBJ2-1, the V gene TRBV3-1, with D perhaps matching TRBD1 (6 bases). The germline V gene has CDR1 LGHDT and CDR2 YNNKEL (reference sequence). This CDR3 contains 17 residues. V lost 0 bases and J lost 5, with 17 bases in between. CDR3 in amino acids: CASSQEGAGISDNEQFF. The CDR3 DNA follows: TGTGCCAGCAGCCAAGAGGGGGCGGGCATAAGTGACAATGAGCAGTTCTTC.